One and the same sample provided the 31 T cell receptor beta chains below, sequenced in a study of breast tumors, draining lymph nodes, adjacent tissues. TCRdb re-analysed the multiplex PCR reads in MiXCR, keeping a single row per CDR3 protein. The sample holds around 230,000 distinct CDR3 sequences, under 40% seen once. Axillary draining lymph nodes of breast cancer patients supplied the node samples. Sequenced input: axillary lymph node tissue. The source of these receptors is a female donor with breast cancer. Some clones in this sample may be carry-over from other donors' samples.

This clonotype was picked up many times. The V gene is TRBV24-1, the J gene TRBJ1-3; 9 nucleotides match TRBD1. The J segment lost 2 bases and the V segment lost 3 bases, leaving 1 base of the junction unmatched. This CDR3 has 15 residues. The germline V gene encodes CDR1 KGHDR and CDR2 SFDVKD. CDR3 loop: CATSDRDRAGNTIYF. The CDR3 DNA reads as TGTGCCACCAGTGATAGGGACAGGGCTGGAAACACCATATATTTT.

The sample holds a few counts of this clonotype. The chain employs TRBV3-1 and TRBJ1-3; D is unresolved. The CDR3 extends over 15 amino acids. Germline CDR1 LGHDT, CDR2 YNNKEL (reference sequence). V was clipped by 3 bases and J by 0 bases, with 9 bases between them. The CDR3 DNA reads as TGTGCCAGCAGCCACGGCAGCAGCTCTGGAAACACCATATATTTT. Protein product: CASSHGSSSGNTIYF.

This clonotype has a count of ten or more. The V call is TRBV9, the J call TRBJ2-7, with D possibly being TRBD2 (7 bases). The CDR3 runs 15 residues. Trimming pared 0 bases from V and 3 bases from J, leaving 13 bases between. Germline V gene sequence: CDR1 SGDLS, CDR2 YYNGEE. CDR3 residues: CASSVAGGALYEQYF. The CDR3 DNA sequence: TGTGCCAGCAGCGTAGCTGGGGGGGCCCTCTACGAGCAGTACTTC.

CDR3 in amino acids: CASSILRGEFYEQYF. CDR3 nucleotides: TGCGCCAGCAGCATCTTAAGGGGGGAGTTCTACGAGCAGTACTTC. This chain connects TRBV5-1 to TRBJ2-7; D is possibly TRBD1 or TRBD2 (6 bases each). This CDR3 spans 15 amino acids. The ends were cut back, 4 bases at V and 3 bases at J, with 17 bases in the middle. CDR1 is SGHRS and CDR2 is YFSETQ in the germline V gene.

Many counts were recorded for this clonotype. The V gene is TRBV12-3 or TRBV12-4, the J gene TRBJ2-2; no firm D call. CDR3 length: 13 residues. Trimming took 6 bases from V and 9 from J, leaving 14 bases between them. The CDR3 protein is CASRSDGPRELFF. CDR3 sequence (DNA): TGTGCCAGCAGGTCAGACGGGCCCCGGGAGCTGTTTTTT.

This clonotype was recorded at least ten times. The CDR3 DNA sequence: TGTGCCAGCAGCCTGTACCATCGGGAGACCCAGTACTTC. Translation: CASSLYHRETQYF. The V gene is TRBV7-3, the J gene TRBJ2-5; D not resolved. Germline assignment: CDR1 SGHTA and CDR2 FQGTGA. The CDR3 extends over 13 amino acids. V was pared by 5 bases and J by 5 bases, with 12 bases between.

This clonotype was found many times. The chain employs TRBV19 and TRBJ2-7; TRBD2 agrees at 8 bases. After removal of 1 base from V and 2 bases from J, the junction contained 7 bases not matched to a gene. Germline CDR1 reads LNHDA; CDR2 reads SQIVND (reference sequence). The CDR3 covers 16 residues. The DNA of the CDR3 is TGTGCCAGTAGTATAGCTGTAGCGGGGTACACCTACGAGCAGTACTTC. Its translation is CASSIAVAGYTYEQYF.

Only a few counts were recorded for this clonotype. The chain joins TRBV16 to TRBJ1-1; 7 nucleotides align to TRBD1. J was trimmed by 1 base and V by 6 bases; bases with no gene match: 8. The CDR3 loop spans 15 amino acids. Looked up from germline, CDR1 is KGHSY and CDR2 is FQNENV. CDR3 sequence: CASSSEGAGNTEAFF. The CDR3 bases are TGTGCCAGCAGTTCTGAGGGGGCCGGGAACACTGAAGCTTTCTTT.

The chain is built from TRBV11-3 and TRBJ2-3, with 12 bases identical to TRBD1. V was clipped by 5 bases and J by 4 bases; unmatched bases: 4. The CDR3 is 15 amino acids. The germline V gene has CDR1 SGHNT and CDR2 YENEEA. The CDR3 loop is CASSLGTGGPDTQYF. DNA for the CDR3: TGTGCCAGCAGCCTTGGGACAGGGGGCCCAGATACGCAGTATTTT.

V and J are TRBV7-3 and TRBJ2-1, with a possible D match to TRBD2 (6 bases). Germline assignment: CDR1 SGHTA and CDR2 FQGTGA. This CDR3 comprises 13 residues. The germline V and J ends were trimmed by 4 bases and 10 bases, with 14 bases remaining between them. The DNA of the CDR3 is TGTGCCAGCAGCTGGGGGGAGTATAGGGAGCAGTTCTTC. Its translation is CASSWGEYREQFF.

This clonotype was found many times. The chain links TRBV7-2 to TRBJ2-1, with TRBD2 identical over 10 bases. Germline V gene sequence: CDR1 SGHTA, CDR2 FQGNSA. The trim removed 5 bases at V and 5 bases at J, leaving 6 bases unmatched. The CDR3 sequence is 15 residues long. CDR3 DNA: TGTGCCAGCAGCCGGCAGACTAGCGGGCACAATGAGCAGTTCTTC. Protein sequence: CASSRQTSGHNEQFF.

This clonotype has a count of ten or more. The gene calls are TRBV19 and TRBJ2-1; D may be TRBD1 (5 bases). In germline, CDR1 is LNHDA, CDR2 SQIVND (reference sequence). Trimming removed 0 bases from V and 7 bases from J, with 19 bases in between. The CDR3 is 17 amino acids. The CDR3 loop is CASSIDFTGSSMNEQFF. Here the CDR3 DNA reads TGTGCCAGTAGTATAGATTTTACAGGTAGTTCGATGAATGAGCAGTTCTTC.

The chain carries TRBV5-1 and TRBJ2-5; TRBD2 matches 10 bases. Germline CDR1 reads SGHRS; CDR2 reads YFSETQ. The V gene end was trimmed by 2 bases and the J gene end by 5 bases; junction bases not matched to a gene: 6. The CDR3 is made up of 15 amino acids. As DNA, the CDR3 is TGCGCCAGCAGCTTCGGGACTAGCGTGTTCGAGACCCAGTACTTC. This encodes CASSFGTSVFETQYF.

There are many counts of this clonotype. V and J are TRBV4-1 and TRBJ2-7, with TRBD1 as a possible D gene (6 bases). The CDR3 has 17 amino acids. Trimming removed 2 bases from V and 0 bases from J, with 17 bases in between. Germline CDR1 and CDR2: MGHRA and YSYEKL. CDR3 region: CASSQSYSGHSSYEQYF. CDR3 DNA: TGCGCCAGCAGCCAATCCTATTCGGGACACTCCTCCTACGAGCAGTACTTC.

The chain joins TRBV12-3 or TRBV12-4 to TRBJ2-1; 10 bases align to TRBD2. V lost 4 bases and J lost 10; bases outside the gene matches: 4. CDR3 size: 13 residues. For the CDR3, the DNA is TGTGCCAGCAGTTCATATAGCGGGAGGGAGCAGTTCTTC. This encodes CASSSYSGREQFF.

In this sample, this clonotype turned up many times. The gene calls are TRBV24-1 and TRBJ2-1; TRBD1 aligns across 8 bases. Looked up from germline, CDR1 is KGHDR and CDR2 is SFDVKD. This CDR3 contains 14 residues. With V trimmed by 7 bases and J by 10 bases, 11 bases remained unmatched. CDR3: CATRGQGPRGEQFF. The CDR3 DNA is TGTGCCACCAGAGGACAGGGCCCTCGGGGGGAGCAGTTCTTC.

The chain joins TRBV7-2 to TRBJ2-7; TRBD1 aligns across 8 bases. The ends lost 5 bases at V and 2 bases at J; junction bases unmatched: 14. The CDR3 length is 17 residues. Per the germline V gene, CDR1 is SGHTA and CDR2 is FQGNSA. The CDR3: CASSPQGARDFTYEQYF. The CDR3 DNA reads TGTGCCAGCAGCCCCCAGGGGGCGCGGGACTTCACCTACGAGCAGTACTTC.

This clonotype was detected ten times or more. V gene TRBV20-1 combines with J gene TRBJ2-1; D is perhaps TRBD2 (6 bases). CDR3 length: 12 residues. Germline V gene data show CDR1 as DFQATT and CDR2 as SNEGSKA (reference sequence). Trimming removed 3 bases at V and 9 bases at J, with 12 bases between. CDR3 amino acids: CSARRDSGEQFF. CDR3 nucleotide sequence: TGCAGTGCTAGGCGGGATTCGGGTGAGCAGTTCTTC.

The rearrangement uses TRBV2 and TRBJ1-6; a possible D gene is TRBD1 (5 bases). The V gene lost 3 bases and the J gene lost 11 bases, with 11 bases spanning the gap. CDR3 length equals 13 residues. CDR1 and CDR2 from the germline V gene are SNHLY and FYNNEI. The CDR3 region is CASSDQGSAPLHF. The CDR3 nucleotides are TGTGCCAGCAGTGACCAGGGCTCGGCACCCCTCCACTTT.

Note on this clonotype: No conserved phenylalanine or tryptophan ends this CDR3, so it is likely a read error. Because the CDR3's place on the DNA is in doubt, the DNA is left out and the CDR3 is given as listed by TCRdb. The chain recombines TRBV20-1 with TRBJ2-1; the table's D call, TRBD1, has no DNA check behind it. The CDR3 extends over 12 residues, inclusive of both ends. The germline gives CDR1 DFQATT, CDR2 SNEGSKA (reference sequence). The CDR3 loop reads CSARPGAIEQTL.

V usage is TRBV20-1 and J usage is TRBJ1-2, with TRBD1 matching 11 bases. Germline CDR1 is DFQATT and CDR2 is SNEGSKA (reference sequence). The CDR3 is made up of 14 amino acids. Unmatched junction bases numbered 8, after V lost 5 bases and J lost 6 bases. CDR3 DNA: TGCAGTGCTCAAGCCGGACAGGGGGCGGATGGCTACACCTTC. Translation: CSAQAGQGADGYTF.

The CDR3 DNA follows: TGCAGTGCTAGAGATTGGGAAAGAAGTGAAGCTTTCTTT. This sequence encodes CSARDWERSEAFF. The chain has TRBV20-1 and TRBJ1-1; D not certain. The CDR3 contains 13 residues. Trimming took off 0 bases at V and 7 bases at J, with 12 bases between the two ends. Per germline, CDR1 DFQATT and CDR2 SNEGSKA (reference sequence).

This clonotype has at least ten counts. The V gene is TRBV7-3, the J gene TRBJ2-3; D not certain. The length of the CDR3 is 13 residues. V gave up 5 bases and J gave up 0 bases, with 6 bases separating them. Germline V gene lookup returns CDR1 SGHTA and CDR2 FQGTGA. DNA for the CDR3: TGTGCCAGCAGCCGGATGAGCACAGATACGCAGTATTTT. As protein: CASSRMSTDTQYF.

As concerns this clonotype: A much larger clone sits a single nucleotide away, making a read error possible. The gene calls are TRBV5-4 and TRBJ2-6; D not certain. V lost 3 bases and J 3 bases, leaving 13 bases between the germline ends. Germline CDR1 SGHNT, CDR2 YYREEE (reference sequence). This CDR3 is 16 amino acids long. This chain's CDR3 is CASSSNTAVGANVLTF. The CDR3 DNA reads TGTGCCAGCAGCTCTAACACGGCCGTTGGGGCCAACGTCCTGACTTTC.

This clonotype counts as medium-sized. The rearrangement uses TRBV15 and TRBJ1-6, with TRBD1 identical over 8 bases. The germline V gene has CDR1 LNHNV and CDR2 YYDKDF (reference sequence). CDR3 length equals 16 residues. Trimming at V came to 3 bases and at J to 9 bases, leaving 10 bases not matched to a gene. CDR3 in DNA: TGTGCCACCAGCAGGACGGCCGACAGGGGCGGTTCACCCCTCCACTTT. This translates into CATSRTADRGGSPLHF.

This clonotype was observed a handful of times. This sequence joins TRBV3-1 and TRBJ1-6; TRBD1 matches 7 bases. The CDR3 consists of 16 residues. With V trimmed by 2 bases and J by 14 bases, 15 bases remained unmatched. CDR1 is LGHDT, CDR2 YNNKEL, per germline (reference sequence). The CDR3 nucleotides are TGTGCCAGCAGCCAAACAACAGGGGCCCCAGGTAGGGCCCTCCACTTT. Encoded protein: CASSQTTGAPGRALHF. The full variable domain, its missing parts supplied by reference TRBV3-1 and TRBJ1-6, is DTAVSQTPKYLVTQMGNDKSIKCEQNLGHDTMYWYKQDSKKFLKIMFSYNNKELIINETVPNRFSPKSPDKAHLNLHINSLELGDSAVYFCASSQTTGAPGRALHFGNGTRLTVT.

The rearrangement uses TRBV7-2 and TRBJ2-1, with TRBD2 identical over 12 bases. Germline CDR1 is SGHTA and CDR2 is FQGNSA. This CDR3 is built from 18 residues. V lost 1 base to trimming and J lost 0 bases; unmatched junction nucleotides: 4. In DNA form, the CDR3 reads TGTGCCAGCAGCTTAGATCTAGCGGGGGGGAGCTCCTACAATGAGCAGTTCTTC. Translating gives CASSLDLAGGSSYNEQFF.

Only a few counts were recorded for this clonotype. The chain recombines TRBV11-2 with TRBJ2-1; D is unclear. V lost 1 base and J 0 bases, leaving 16 bases between the germline ends. Looked up from germline, CDR1 is SGHAT and CDR2 is FQNNGV. The CDR3 runs 18 residues. The CDR3 DNA reads as TGTGCCAGCAGCTTAGGTAGGAAAAATCCTAGCTCCTACAATGAGCAGTTCTTC. It encodes CASSLGRKNPSSYNEQFF.

The rearrangement uses TRBV6-5 and TRBJ2-7, with D possibly TRBD1 on 6 matching bases. The V gene lost 5 bases and the J gene lost 2 bases, with 10 bases spanning the gap. Germline values: CDR1 MNHEY, CDR2 SVGAGI. The CDR3 is 13 residues long. CDR3 in amino acids: CASSHRDTYEQYF. The CDR3 DNA is TGTGCCAGCAGTCACCGGGACACCTACGAGCAGTACTTC.

V usage is TRBV7-8 and J usage is TRBJ2-1; 13 bases are a match to TRBD2. This CDR3 has 16 residues. J gave up 12 bases and V 4 bases, and 12 bases lay outside the gene matches. Germline CDR1 reads SGHVS; CDR2 reads FQNEAQ. The CDR3 is CASSSPTSGGGYTQFF. CDR3 nucleotide sequence: TGTGCCAGCAGCTCCCCTACTAGCGGGGGGGGATACACGCAGTTCTTC.

This clonotype was recorded many times. The chain couples TRBV7-2 to TRBJ2-7; D gene ambiguous. The V and J ends lost 2 bases and 2 bases respectively, with 7 bases between them. This CDR3 is 13 amino acids long. Germline CDR1 reads SGHTA; CDR2 reads FQGNSA. CDR3 amino acids: CASSLRATYEQYF. DNA of the CDR3: TGTGCCAGCAGCTTAAGAGCGACCTACGAGCAGTACTTC.